These 4 T cell receptor beta chains originate from one sample sequenced in a study of cytomegalovirus exposure and HLA in healthy donors. The PCR made use of 60 Vbeta and 13 Jbeta primers. Assay: immunoSEQ multiplex PCR; the TCRdb copy retains only in-frame clones and omits some. Here the sample spans roughly 100,000 clones, approximately 77% being singletons. The sequencing sample was made of PBMCs. Every receptor here comes from a woman aged 40-49 years in good health and CMV-seronegative.

The genes are TRBV27 and TRBJ2-7; D may be TRBD2 (7 bases). The CDR3 length is 15 residues. Germline CDR1 is MNHEY and CDR2 is SMNVEV (reference sequence). The V end was cut by 11 bases, the J end by 6 bases, with 26 bases between. The CDR3 sequence: CAGGANRSCAAEQYF. The CDR3 DNA is TGTGCCGGGGGGGCAAACCGGAGCTGCGCCGCCGAGCAGTACTTC.

This clone was seen just once. The rearrangement uses TRBV4-1 and TRBJ2-5, with 9 bases that match TRBD2. This CDR3 comprises 16 residues. The V segment lost 1 base and the J segment 5 bases; nucleotides outside the gene matches: 8. Germline-derived CDR1 and CDR2 are MGHRA and YSYEKL. Here the CDR3 reads CASSQVVAGGRETQYF. CDR3 coding DNA: TGCGCCAGCAGCCAAGTTGTCGCGGGGGGGCGGGAGACCCAGTACTTC.

CDR3 DNA sequence: TGCGCCAGCAGCTCACAGGCGAGCTCCTATAATTCACCCCTCCACTTT. It specifies CASSSQASSYNSPLHF. This chain uses TRBV5-1 with TRBJ1-6; tentatively, D is TRBD1 (5 bases). This CDR3 is 16 amino acids long. Germline CDR1 is SGHRS and CDR2 is YFSETQ. Trimming cost V 3 bases and J 0 bases, with 10 bases left between them. The complete variable domain, with remaining parts taken from reference TRBV5-1 and TRBJ1-6, reads KAGVTQTPRYLIKTRGQQVTLSCSPISGHRSVSWYQQTPGQGLQFLFEYFSETQRNKGNFPGRFSGRQFSNSRSEMNVSTLELGDSALYLCASSSQASSYNSPLHFGNGTRLTVT.

This chain's CDR3 is CASSLVLRGKGTQYF. Written as DNA, the CDR3 is TGCGCCAGCAGCCTAGTTCTCAGGGGCAAAGGGACCCAGTACTTC. The chain couples TRBV4-1 to TRBJ2-5, with D possibly being TRBD1 (6 bases). Trimming cost V 4 bases and J 7 bases, with 19 bases left between them. The CDR3 has 15 amino acids. Germline CDR1 and CDR2: MGHRA and YSYEKL.